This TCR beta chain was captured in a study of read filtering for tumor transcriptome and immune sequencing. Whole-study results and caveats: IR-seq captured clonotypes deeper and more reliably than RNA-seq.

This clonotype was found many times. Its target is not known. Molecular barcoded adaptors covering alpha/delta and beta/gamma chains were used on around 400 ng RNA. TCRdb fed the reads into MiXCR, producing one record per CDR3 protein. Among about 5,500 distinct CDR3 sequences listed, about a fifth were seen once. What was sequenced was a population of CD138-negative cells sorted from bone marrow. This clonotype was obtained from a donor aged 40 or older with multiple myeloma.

As DNA, the CDR3 is TGTGCCACCGCGGGACTAGCGGGAGTCGATACGCAGTATTTT. Amino acid sequence: CATAGLAGVDTQYF. The chain has TRBV19 and TRBJ2-3, with 14 bases lining up with TRBD2. Germline trimming cut 10 bases from V and 6 bases from J; bases unmatched to any gene: 6. The length of the CDR3 is 14 residues. The germline V gene has CDR1 LNHDA and CDR2 SQIVND (reference sequence).